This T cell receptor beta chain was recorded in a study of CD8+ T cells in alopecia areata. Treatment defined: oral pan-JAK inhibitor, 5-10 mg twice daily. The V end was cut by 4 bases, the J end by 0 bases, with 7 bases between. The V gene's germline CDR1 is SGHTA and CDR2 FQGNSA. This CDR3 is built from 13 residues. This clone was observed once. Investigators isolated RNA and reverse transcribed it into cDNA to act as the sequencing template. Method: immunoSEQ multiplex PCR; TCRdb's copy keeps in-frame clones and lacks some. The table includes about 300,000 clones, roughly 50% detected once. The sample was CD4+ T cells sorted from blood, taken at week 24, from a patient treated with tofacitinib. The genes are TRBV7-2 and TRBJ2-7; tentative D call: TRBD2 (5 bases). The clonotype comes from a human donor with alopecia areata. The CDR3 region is CASSSTSSYEQYF. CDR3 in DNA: TGTGCCAGCAGCTCTACTAGCTCCTACGAGCAGTACTTC.